This record concerns one T cell receptor (beta chain) sequence. This CDR3 contains 15 residues. Trimming removed 7 bases from V and 4 bases from J, with 14 bases in between. CDR1 is SNHLY and CDR2 is FYNNEI in the germline V gene. This specimen comes from a study of blood T cell repertoires in COVID-19. Study-level information: From the United States, Italy and Spain came samples of acute and convalescent COVID-19.

Original methodology: Reference gene primer amplification yielded estimated nucleated cell counts. Measured with immunoSEQ multiplex PCR; TCRdb has only the in-frame clones, and not every one. V and J calls and clone size are those listed in that table; D and trimming were worked out from the DNA. The table records around 8,000 clones, approximately 85% of them present only once. The V and J genes are TRBV2 and TRBJ2-6; D not resolved. This TCR came from a woman aged 55 to 70 with active COVID-19. The material sequenced was peripheral blood. The CDR3 region has the DNA TGTGCCAGCATACTCCGGAGTTCCGGGGCCAACGTCCTGACTTTC. Protein product: CASILRSSGANVLTF. The full variable domain, in which reference TRBV2 and TRBJ2-6 provide the parts outside the CDR3, is EPEVTQTPSHQVTQMGQEVILRCVPISNHLYFYWYRQILGQKVEFLVSFYNNEISEKSEIFDDQFSVERPDGSNFTLKIRSTKLEDSAMYFCASILRSSGANVLTFGAGSRLTVL.